This T cell receptor (beta chain) was retrieved from a study of cytotoxic CD8 clonotypes in ibrutinib-treated CLL. Clones were read by immunoSEQ multiplex PCR, and TCRdb kept only the in-frame ones, dropping some. The data hold some 350,000 clones, with roughly 70% observed a single time. The CDR3 covers 13 residues. Sequences were derived from PBMCs, sampled after 36 months of ibrutinib treatment. The chain is built from TRBV21-1 and TRBJ2-7; the D call TRBD1 from the table was never checked on the DNA. TRBV21-1 is assigned pseudogene status. This TCR came from a human donor with chronic lymphocytic leukemia. In DNA form, the CDR3 reads TGTGCCAGCAGCAAAGGGGACAGGTCCGAGCAGTACTTC. It translates to CASSKGDRSEQYF.